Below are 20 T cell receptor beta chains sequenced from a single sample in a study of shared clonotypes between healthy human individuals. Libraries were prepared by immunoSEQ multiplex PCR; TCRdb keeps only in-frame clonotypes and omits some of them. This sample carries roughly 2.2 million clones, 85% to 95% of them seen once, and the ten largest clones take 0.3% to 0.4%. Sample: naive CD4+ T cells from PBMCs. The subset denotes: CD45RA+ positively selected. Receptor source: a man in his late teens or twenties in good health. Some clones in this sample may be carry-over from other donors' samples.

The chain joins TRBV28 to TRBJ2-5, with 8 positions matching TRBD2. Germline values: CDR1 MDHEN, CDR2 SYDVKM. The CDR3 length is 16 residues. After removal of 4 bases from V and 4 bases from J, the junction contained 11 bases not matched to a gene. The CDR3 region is CASSSLRRGVVETQYF. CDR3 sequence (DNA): TGTGCCAGCAGTTCCCTCCGGCGGGGGGTGGTAGAGACCCAGTACTTC.

This CDR3 is CASSDDSGNSYNEQFF. CDR3 DNA: TGTGCCAGTAGTGACGATAGCGGTAACTCCTACAATGAGCAGTTCTTC. This rearrangement joins TRBV19 to TRBJ2-1; TRBD2 might be the D (6 bases). V was trimmed by 5 bases and J by 0 bases, leaving 14 bases between them. Germline CDR1 is LNHDA and CDR2 is SQIVND (reference sequence). The CDR3 runs 16 residues.

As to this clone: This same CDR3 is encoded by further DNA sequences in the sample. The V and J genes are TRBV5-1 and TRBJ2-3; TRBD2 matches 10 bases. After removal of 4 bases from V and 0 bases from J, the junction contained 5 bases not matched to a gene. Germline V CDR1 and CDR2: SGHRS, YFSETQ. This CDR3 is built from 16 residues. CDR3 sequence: CASSRGLASSTDTQYF. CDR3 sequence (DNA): TGCGCCAGCAGCCGGGGACTAGCGTCTAGCACAGATACGCAGTATTTT.

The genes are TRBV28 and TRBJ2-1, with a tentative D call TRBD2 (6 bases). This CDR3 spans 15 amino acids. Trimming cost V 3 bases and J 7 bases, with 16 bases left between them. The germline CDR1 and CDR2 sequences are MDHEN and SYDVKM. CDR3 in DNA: TGTGCCAGCAGTTTCGTATACAGCGGGCGGAATGAGCAGTTCTTC. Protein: CASSFVYSGRNEQFF.

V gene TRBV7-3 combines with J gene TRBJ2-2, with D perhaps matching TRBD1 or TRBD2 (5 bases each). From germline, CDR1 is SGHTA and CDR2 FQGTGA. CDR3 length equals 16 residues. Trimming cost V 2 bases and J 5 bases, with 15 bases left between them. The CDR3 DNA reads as TGTGCCAGCAGCTTAGAAGGGACGGAGAGTACCGGGGAGCTGTTTTTT. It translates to CASSLEGTESTGELFF.

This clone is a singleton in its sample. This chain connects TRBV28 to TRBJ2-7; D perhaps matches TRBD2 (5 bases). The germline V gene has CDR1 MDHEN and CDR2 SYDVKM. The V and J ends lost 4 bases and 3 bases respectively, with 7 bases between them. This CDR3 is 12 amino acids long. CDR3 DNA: TGTGCCAGCAGTTCTGAGGGCTACGAGCAGTACTTC. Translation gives CASSSEGYEQYF.

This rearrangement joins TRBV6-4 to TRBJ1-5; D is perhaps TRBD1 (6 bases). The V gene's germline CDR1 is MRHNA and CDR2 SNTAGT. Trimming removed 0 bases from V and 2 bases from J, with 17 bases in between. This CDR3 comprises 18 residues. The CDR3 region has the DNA TGTGCCAGCAGTGACTCGATTTGGCAGGGGAGCGGCAATCAGCCCCAGCATTTT. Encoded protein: CASSDSIWQGSGNQPQHF.

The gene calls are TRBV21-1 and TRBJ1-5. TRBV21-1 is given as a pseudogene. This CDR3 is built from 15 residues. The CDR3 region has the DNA TGTGCCAGCAGCAAAGGAGGGGGGTGTGAACAGCCCCAGCATTTT. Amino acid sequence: CASSKGGGCEQPQHF.

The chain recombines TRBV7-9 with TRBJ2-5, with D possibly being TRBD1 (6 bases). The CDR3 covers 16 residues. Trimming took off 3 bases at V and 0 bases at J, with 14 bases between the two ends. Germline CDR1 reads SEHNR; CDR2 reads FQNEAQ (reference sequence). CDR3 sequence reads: CASSLGARGDQETQYF. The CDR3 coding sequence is TGTGCCAGCAGCTTGGGGGCCAGGGGCGACCAAGAGACCCAGTACTTC.

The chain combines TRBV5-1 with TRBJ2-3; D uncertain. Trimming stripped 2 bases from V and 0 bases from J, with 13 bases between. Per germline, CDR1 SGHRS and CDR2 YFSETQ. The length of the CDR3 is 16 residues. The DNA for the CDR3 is TGCGCCAGCAGCTTATCCTCTAGACTCAGCACAGATACGCAGTATTTT. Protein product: CASSLSSRLSTDTQYF.

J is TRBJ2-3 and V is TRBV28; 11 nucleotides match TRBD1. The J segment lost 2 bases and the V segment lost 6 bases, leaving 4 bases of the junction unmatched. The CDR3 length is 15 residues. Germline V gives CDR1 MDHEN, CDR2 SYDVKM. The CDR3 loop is CASRDRGRFTDTQYF. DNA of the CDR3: TGTGCCAGCAGGGACAGGGGGCGTTTCACAGATACGCAGTATTTT.

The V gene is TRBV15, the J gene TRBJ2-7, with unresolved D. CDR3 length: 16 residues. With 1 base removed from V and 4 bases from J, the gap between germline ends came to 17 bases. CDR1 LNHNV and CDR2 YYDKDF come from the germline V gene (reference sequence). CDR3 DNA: TGTGCCACCAGCAGAGTCCCTTTTTGGACGGATTACGAGCAGTACTTC. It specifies CATSRVPFWTDYEQYF.

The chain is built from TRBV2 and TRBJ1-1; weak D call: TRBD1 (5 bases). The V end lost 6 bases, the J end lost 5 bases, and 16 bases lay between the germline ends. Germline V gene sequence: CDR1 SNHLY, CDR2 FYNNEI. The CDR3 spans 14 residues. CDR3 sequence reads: CASRSDSKGTEAFF. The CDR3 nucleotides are TGTGCCAGCAGATCTGACAGTAAGGGGACTGAAGCTTTCTTT.

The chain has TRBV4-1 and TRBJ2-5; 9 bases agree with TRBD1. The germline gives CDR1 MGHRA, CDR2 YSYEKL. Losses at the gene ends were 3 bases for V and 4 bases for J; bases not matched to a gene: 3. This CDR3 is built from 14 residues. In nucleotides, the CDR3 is TGCGCCAGCAGCCATGACAGGGGGGCAGAGACCCAGTACTTC. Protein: CASSHDRGAETQYF.

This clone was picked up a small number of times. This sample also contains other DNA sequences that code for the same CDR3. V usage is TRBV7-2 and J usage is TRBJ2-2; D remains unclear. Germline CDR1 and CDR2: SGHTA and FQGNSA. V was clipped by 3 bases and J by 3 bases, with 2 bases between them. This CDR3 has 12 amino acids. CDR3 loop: CASSFYTGELFF. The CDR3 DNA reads TGTGCCAGCAGCTTCTACACCGGGGAGCTGTTTTTT.

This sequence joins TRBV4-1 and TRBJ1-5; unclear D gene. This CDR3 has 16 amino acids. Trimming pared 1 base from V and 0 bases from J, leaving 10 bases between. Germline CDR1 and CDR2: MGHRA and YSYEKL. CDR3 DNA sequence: TGCGCCAGCAGCCAAGCACTCGCAGTTAGCAATCAGCCCCAGCATTTT. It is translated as CASSQALAVSNQPQHF.

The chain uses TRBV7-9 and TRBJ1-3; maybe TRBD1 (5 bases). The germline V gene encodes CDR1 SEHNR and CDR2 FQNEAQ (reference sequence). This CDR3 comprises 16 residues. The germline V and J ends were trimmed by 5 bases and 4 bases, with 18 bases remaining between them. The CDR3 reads CASSHYTRVEGNTIYF. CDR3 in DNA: TGTGCCAGCAGCCATTACACCAGGGTAGAGGGAAACACCATATATTTT.

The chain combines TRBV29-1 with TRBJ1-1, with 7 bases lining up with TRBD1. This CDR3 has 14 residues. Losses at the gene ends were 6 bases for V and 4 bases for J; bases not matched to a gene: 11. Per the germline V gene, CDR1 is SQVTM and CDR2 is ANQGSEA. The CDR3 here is CSVTRHRGGTEAFF. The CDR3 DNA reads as TGCAGCGTAACACGTCACAGGGGAGGCACTGAAGCTTTCTTT.

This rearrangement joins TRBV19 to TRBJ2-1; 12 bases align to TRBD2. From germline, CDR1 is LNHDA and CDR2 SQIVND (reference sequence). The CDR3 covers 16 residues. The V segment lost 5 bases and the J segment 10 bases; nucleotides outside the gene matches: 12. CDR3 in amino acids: CASSWFRLAGAREQFF. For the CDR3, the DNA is TGTGCCAGTAGTTGGTTTCGACTAGCGGGAGCTAGAGAGCAGTTCTTC.

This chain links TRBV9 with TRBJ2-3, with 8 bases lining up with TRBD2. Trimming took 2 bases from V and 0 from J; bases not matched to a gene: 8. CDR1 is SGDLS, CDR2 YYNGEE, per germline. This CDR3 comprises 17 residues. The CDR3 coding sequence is TGTGCCAGCAGCGTGGGCGGGAGGACTTTCAGCACAGATACGCAGTATTTT. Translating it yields CASSVGGRTFSTDTQYF.